These 26 T cell receptor beta chains originate from one sample sequenced in a study of T cells after posttransplantation cyclophosphamide. TCRdb's copy holds only in-frame clones and misses some; the assay was immunoSEQ multiplex PCR. Here the sample spans tens of thousands of clones, just over 85% being singletons. The sample taken for sequencing was PBMCs. These receptors originate from a man younger than 45 with a blood cancer, CMV-positive, and with a related stem cell donor.

The chain employs TRBV5-4 and TRBJ2-7, with 9 bases aligning to TRBD1. This CDR3 region has 15 residues. Trimming at V came to 2 bases and at J to 2 bases, leaving 5 bases not matched to a gene. Germline loops: CDR1 SGHNT, CDR2 YYREEE (reference sequence). CDR3 bases: TGTGCCAGCAGCTTAGGGACAGGGAATACCTACGAGCAGTACTTC. It is translated as CASSLGTGNTYEQYF.

In this sample, this clone turned up a few times. The chain is built from TRBV27 and TRBJ2-7, with 8 bases matching TRBD1. The junction had 2 bases not matched to a gene; V was cut back by 3 bases and J by 1 base. The CDR3 consists of 14 residues. Germline V gene lookup returns CDR1 MNHEY and CDR2 SMNVEV (reference sequence). The CDR3 is CASSFDRGSYEQYF. The CDR3 DNA is TGTGCCAGCAGTTTCGACAGGGGATCCTACGAGCAGTACTTC.

The V call is TRBV28, the J call TRBJ1-2, with TRBD1 matching 7 bases. CDR1 is MDHEN and CDR2 is SYDVKM in the germline V gene. This CDR3 has 14 amino acids. The J segment lost 8 bases and the V segment lost 6 bases, leaving 12 bases of the junction unmatched. DNA for the CDR3: TGTGCCAGCAGGCGAGACAGGGACCTATGGGGCTACACCTTC. Its protein product is CASRRDRDLWGYTF.

J is TRBJ1-4 and V is TRBV6-1; D is perhaps TRBD1 (5 bases). The germline gives CDR1 MNHNS, CDR2 SASEGT. Trimming pared 1 base from V and 10 bases from J, leaving 10 bases between. CDR3 length: 13 amino acids. This CDR3 is CASSEDQGGKLFF. CDR3 nucleotides: TGTGCCAGCAGTGAAGATCAGGGAGGAAAACTGTTTTTT.

This clone occurred a few times. The CDR3 DNA reads as TGTGCCAGCAGTCCAACTCGTGTAGGGGGGAACACCGGGGAGCTGTTTTTT. Protein product: CASSPTRVGGNTGELFF. The chain joins TRBV27 to TRBJ2-2; a weak D match, TRBD1 (6 bases). The CDR3 is made up of 17 amino acids. Trimming took 5 bases from V and 1 from J, leaving 17 bases between them. Germline lookup yields CDR1 MNHEY and CDR2 SMNVEV (reference sequence).

This chain uses TRBV19 with TRBJ1-2; D is unclear. Looked up from germline, CDR1 is LNHDA and CDR2 is SQIVND (reference sequence). This CDR3 is built from 14 residues. V lost 2 bases to trimming and J lost 4 bases, with 11 bases between them. The CDR3 nucleotides read TGTGCCAGTAGTATATTAGGCGGGTTCTATGGCTACACCTTC. As protein: CASSILGGFYGYTF.

The V and J genes are TRBV2 and TRBJ1-5; D may be TRBD1 (6 bases). Trimming left V 6 bases short and J 3 bases short, with 15 bases between. Germline-derived CDR1 and CDR2 are SNHLY and FYNNEI. There are 15 residues in the CDR3. Here the CDR3 reads CASRDRDNANQPQHF. As DNA, the CDR3 is TGTGCCAGCAGGGACCGGGACAATGCCAATCAGCCCCAGCATTTT.

The chain couples TRBV5-1 to TRBJ2-7; 7 bases map to TRBD2. Germline V gene sequence: CDR1 SGHRS, CDR2 YFSETQ. This CDR3 contains 14 residues. J gave up 2 bases and V 6 bases, and 8 bases lay outside the gene matches. The CDR3 DNA reads as TGCGCCAGCACCCCGGGGGGAGGGCCCTACGAGCAGTACTTC. Protein sequence: CASTPGGGPYEQYF. Complete variable domain (other parts from reference TRBV5-1 and TRBJ2-7): KAGVTQTPRYLIKTRGQQVTLSCSPISGHRSVSWYQQTPGQGLQFLFEYFSETQRNKGNFPGRFSGRQFSNSRSEMNVSTLELGDSALYLCASTPGGGPYEQYFGPGTRLTVT.

This clone is a singleton in its sample. The chain recombines TRBV10-3 with TRBJ2-5; D call uncertain. V lost 2 bases and J 5 bases, leaving 12 bases between the germline ends. Germline CDR1 is ENHRY and CDR2 is SYGVKD. This CDR3 has 14 amino acids. The CDR3 coding sequence is TGTGCCATCAGTGAGGGCCCCATGCGGGAGACCCAGTACTTC. It is translated as CAISEGPMRETQYF.

This clone appeared a single time. This chain links TRBV15 with TRBJ2-5, with TRBD1 matching 9 bases. CDR1 is LNHNV, CDR2 YYDKDF, per germline (reference sequence). V was clipped by 3 bases and J by 9 bases; unmatched bases: 11. This CDR3 comprises 15 residues. CDR3 residues: CATSSSGTGNGAQYF. CDR3 DNA: TGTGCCACCAGCAGTAGTGGGACAGGGAATGGGGCCCAGTACTTC.

The rearrangement joins TRBV4-1 to TRBJ2-2; TRBD2 is a possible D gene (5 bases). V dropped 0 bases and J dropped 5 bases, with 16 bases sitting between them. This CDR3 has 17 amino acids. Germline V gives CDR1 MGHRA, CDR2 YSYEKL. The CDR3 sequence: CASSQEIPRVGTGELFF. The CDR3 DNA sequence: TGCGCCAGCAGCCAAGAAATACCGCGGGTTGGAACCGGGGAGCTGTTTTTT.

The chain has TRBV11-2 and TRBJ2-7; no clear D gene. The V gene's germline CDR1 is SGHAT and CDR2 FQNNGV. V lost 3 bases to trimming and J lost 2 bases, with 11 bases between them. The CDR3 loop spans 14 amino acids. CDR3 sequence (DNA): TGTGCCAGCAGCTTGTGGTATGAGCCCTACGAGCAGTACTTC. Its translation is CASSLWYEPYEQYF. Full variable domain (missing parts from reference TRBV11-2 and TRBJ2-7): EAGVAQSPRYKIIEKRQSVAFWCNPISGHATLYWYQQILGQGPKLLIQFQNNGVVDDSQLPKDRFSAERLKGVDSTLKIQPAKLEDSAVYLCASSLWYEPYEQYFGPGTRLTVT.

This clone came up once. The rearrangement joins TRBV19 to TRBJ1-3, with D possibly being TRBD1 (6 bases). The V gene lost 3 bases and the J gene lost 0 bases, with 18 bases spanning the gap. The CDR3 runs 18 residues. Germline-derived CDR1 and CDR2 are LNHDA and SQIVND (reference sequence). The CDR3 loop reads CASSIQGTGINSGNTIYF. The CDR3, as DNA: TGTGCCAGTAGTATTCAGGGGACGGGCATCAACTCTGGAAACACCATATATTTT.

This chain links TRBV6-6 with TRBJ2-3; TRBD1 agrees at 9 bases. This CDR3 contains 16 residues. The V gene end was trimmed by 0 bases and the J gene end by 4 bases; junction bases not matched to a gene: 5. Germline-derived CDR1 and CDR2 are MNHNY and SVGAGI (reference sequence). DNA of the CDR3: TGTGCCAGCAGTTACTCGACAGGGGGTTTTGCAGATACGCAGTATTTT. Amino acid sequence: CASSYSTGGFADTQYF.

This chain uses TRBV18 with TRBJ1-1, with D possibly TRBD1 on 5 matching bases. The CDR3 is 12 amino acids. Trimming shortened V by 3 bases and J by 8 bases, and 10 bases separated the two germline ends. CDR1 is KGHSH and CDR2 is LQKENI in the germline V gene. CDR3 in DNA: TGTGCCAGCTCACCGGTGGGGCGAGAAGCTTTCTTT. Its protein product is CASSPVGREAFF.

The rearrangement joins TRBV27 to TRBJ1-4; 7 bases align to TRBD1. The CDR3 sequence is 15 residues long. Trimming removed 10 bases from V and 5 bases from J; junction bases left unmatched: 13. Germline-derived CDR1 and CDR2 are MNHEY and SMNVEV (reference sequence). The CDR3 DNA sequence: TGTGCCACTAAACAGGGGTTGTCGATAAATGAAAAACTGTTTTTT. Encoded protein: CATKQGLSINEKLFF.

The chain employs TRBV5-1 and TRBJ2-3, with 7 bases matching TRBD2. The CDR3 runs 15 residues. V trimming: 4 bases; J trimming: 4 bases; junction bases outside the gene matches: 9. CDR1 SGHRS and CDR2 YFSETQ come from the germline V gene. CDR3 in DNA: TGCGCCAGCAGCGTTAGCGGGCGGGCAGCAGATACGCAGTATTTT. Its protein is CASSVSGRAADTQYF.

The chain has TRBV7-2 and TRBJ2-7; possibly TRBD2 for D (5 bases). The V and J ends lost 3 bases and 4 bases respectively, with 16 bases between them. The germline gives CDR1 SGHTA, CDR2 FQGNSA. The CDR3 has 15 amino acids. In DNA, the CDR3 is TGTGCCAGCAGCTTCGTGAGTAGCGAAAGATACGAGCAGTACTTC. Protein: CASSFVSSERYEQYF.

V gene TRBV29-1 combines with J gene TRBJ2-7; 7 positions agree with TRBD1. The CDR3 extends over 15 amino acids. V lost 4 bases, J lost 0 bases, and 9 bases stayed unmatched. From germline, CDR1 is SQVTM and CDR2 ANQGSEA. The CDR3 sequence is CSVAAPTGSSYEQYF. CDR3 coding DNA: TGCAGCGTTGCGGCTCCGACAGGGAGCTCCTACGAGCAGTACTTC.

The rearrangement links TRBV5-1 to TRBJ1-1, with a possible D match to TRBD1 (5 bases). V was trimmed by 3 bases and J by 4 bases, leaving 7 bases between them. CDR3 length: 12 amino acids. Germline V gene lookup returns CDR1 SGHRS and CDR2 YFSETQ. Written as DNA, the CDR3 is TGCGCCAGCAGCTGGCAGGGCACTGAAGCTTTCTTT. It yields the protein CASSWQGTEAFF.

The chain recombines TRBV18 with TRBJ2-1; TRBD1 matches at 10 bases. CDR1 is KGHSH and CDR2 is LQKENI in the germline V gene. The V segment lost 3 bases and the J segment 4 bases; nucleotides outside the gene matches: 9. This CDR3 has 17 amino acids. This CDR3 is CASSPTSGQGRYNEQFF. CDR3 bases: TGTGCCAGCTCACCGACCTCGGGACAGGGGAGGTACAATGAGCAGTTCTTC. Based on the CDR3 plus reference TRBV18 and TRBJ2-1, the full variable domain is NAGVMQNPRHLVRRRGQEARLRCSPMKGHSHVYWYRQLPEEGLKFMVYLQKENIIDESGMPKERFSAEFPKEGPSILRIQQVVRGDSAAYFCASSPTSGQGRYNEQFFGPGTRLTVL.

V is TRBV5-1 and J is TRBJ1-2, with TRBD1 as a possible D gene (5 bases). The V end lost 5 bases, the J end lost 2 bases, and 10 bases lay between the germline ends. Germline CDR1 reads SGHRS; CDR2 reads YFSETQ. The CDR3 runs to 13 residues. CDR3 amino acids: CASSLQVNYGYTF. The CDR3 DNA sequence: TGCGCCAGCAGTTTACAGGTGAACTATGGCTACACCTTC. The whole variable domain, remainder taken from reference TRBV5-1 and TRBJ1-2, is KAGVTQTPRYLIKTRGQQVTLSCSPISGHRSVSWYQQTPGQGLQFLFEYFSETQRNKGNFPGRFSGRQFSNSRSEMNVSTLELGDSALYLCASSLQVNYGYTFGSGTRLTVV.

The J gene is TRBJ2-1, the V gene TRBV19; D may be TRBD1 (6 bases). The CDR3 is 12 residues long. Looked up from germline, CDR1 is LNHDA and CDR2 is SQIVND (reference sequence). Trimming stripped 3 bases from V and 12 bases from J, with 12 bases between. CDR3 in DNA: TGTGCCAGTAGTATCCCTACAGGGAGGCAGTTCTTC. Translation: CASSIPTGRQFF.

The rearrangement uses TRBV5-1 and TRBJ1-1; D ambiguous. The CDR3 has 15 residues. Germline V gene lookup returns CDR1 SGHRS and CDR2 YFSETQ. V was clipped by 2 bases and J by 1 base, with 12 bases between them. The CDR3 is CASSLMWTANTEAFF. The CDR3 region has the DNA TGCGCCAGCAGCTTAATGTGGACTGCGAACACTGAAGCTTTCTTT.

V is TRBV5-6 and J is TRBJ2-5; D possibly corresponds to TRBD1 (6 bases). Germline lookup yields CDR1 SGHDT and CDR2 YYEEEE. This CDR3 comprises 14 residues. V lost 3 bases to trimming and J lost 0 bases, with 9 bases between them. The CDR3 loop is CASSYTGYQETQYF. The CDR3 DNA reads TGTGCCAGCAGCTATACAGGGTACCAAGAGACCCAGTACTTC.

The rearrangement links TRBV6-5 to TRBJ2-3; D gene unclear. This CDR3 has 14 residues. V was trimmed by 5 bases and J by 1 base, leaving 10 bases between them. Germline V gene sequence: CDR1 MNHEY, CDR2 SVGAGI. This chain's CDR3 is CASSKLRGTDTQYF. DNA for the CDR3: TGTGCCAGCAGTAAGTTGAGAGGCACAGATACGCAGTATTTT.